A single sample gave rise to the 26 T cell receptor beta chains below, sequenced in a study of PD-L1 blockade in urothelial cancer (dated by TCRdb to about 2017). Receptor amplification or capture employed the immunoSEQ multiplex PCR assay. TCRdb mirrors the immuneACCESS table, restricted to in-frame sequences. Some clones are absent from its copies; in checked studies, under half trace to an unresolved V gene, and the reason for the others is unknown. This sample is represented by tens of thousands of clones; roughly 82% of them were singletons. The ten largest account for approximately 3.6% of the sample. Sequenced material: PBMCs, taken around atezolizumab (anti-PD-L1) treatment. Every receptor here comes from an older man with urothelial cancer.

V and J are TRBV7-2 and TRBJ2-5; D call uncertain. The germline V gene has CDR1 SGHTA and CDR2 FQGNSA. The germline V and J ends were trimmed by 5 bases and 2 bases, with 15 bases remaining between them. CDR3 length: 15 amino acids. CDR3 nucleotide sequence: TGTGCCAGCAGCACCCGACAAACCCCACAAGAGACCCAGTACTTC. This codes for CASSTRQTPQETQYF.

This rearrangement joins TRBV6-1 to TRBJ2-7; 8 nucleotides match TRBD1. The CDR3 runs 15 residues. J gave up 1 base and V 1 base, and 3 bases lay outside the gene matches. The germline CDR1 and CDR2 sequences are MNHNS and SASEGT. DNA of the CDR3: TGTGCCAGCAGTGAAGTATGGGACAGGTCCTACGAGCAGTACTTC. It yields the protein CASSEVWDRSYEQYF.

J is TRBJ1-1 and V is TRBV5-1, with 7 bases fitting TRBD1. The CDR3 spans 14 residues. V lost 5 bases, J lost 0 bases, and 4 bases stayed unmatched. Germline V lookup: CDR1 SGHRS, CDR2 YFSETQ. The CDR3 DNA is TGCGCCAGCAGGTCACAGGGGATGAACACTGAAGCTTTCTTT. Protein: CASRSQGMNTEAFF.

V usage is TRBV7-9 and J usage is TRBJ2-7; no reliable D call. Germline V gives CDR1 SEHNR, CDR2 FQNEAQ (reference sequence). V was clipped by 6 bases and J by 3 bases, with 6 bases between them. CDR3 length: 11 amino acids. CDR3 residues: CASSVDYEQYF. The CDR3 coding sequence is TGTGCCAGCAGTGTAGACTACGAGCAGTACTTC.

This clone occurred once. V and J are TRBV7-9 and TRBJ1-4; 8 nucleotides align to TRBD1. CDR3 length: 16 residues. Germline CDR1 reads SEHNR; CDR2 reads FQNEAQ (reference sequence). V shed 5 bases, J shed 8 bases, and the junction held 13 bases outside the gene matches. The CDR3 nucleotides read TGTGCCAGCAGCCCGGGACAGGTTTCCCAGTTCGAAAAACTGTTTTTT. It encodes CASSPGQVSQFEKLFF.

This chain links TRBV5-1 with TRBJ1-1; TRBD1 aligns across 7 bases. V lost 2 bases, J lost 11 bases, and 9 bases stayed unmatched. The CDR3 consists of 13 residues. CDR1 SGHRS and CDR2 YFSETQ come from the germline V gene. Written as DNA, the CDR3 is TGCGCCAGCAGCTTCAGGGGGTCGATTGCGGCTTTCTTT. It encodes CASSFRGSIAAFF.

CDR3 sequence: CASSPDRREAFF. The CDR3 region has the DNA TGTGCCAGCTCACCGGACAGGAGGGAAGCTTTCTTT. This sequence joins TRBV18 and TRBJ1-1, with 7 nucleotides matching TRBD1. The J segment lost 8 bases and the V segment lost 3 bases, leaving 3 bases of the junction unmatched. In germline, CDR1 is KGHSH, CDR2 LQKENI. The CDR3 totals 12 residues.

This clone was found once. The gene calls are TRBV5-1 and TRBJ2-2, with TRBD1 matching over 7 bases. The CDR3 sequence is 14 residues long. V lost 2 bases, J lost 6 bases, and 4 bases stayed unmatched. Germline V gene lookup returns CDR1 SGHRS and CDR2 YFSETQ. CDR3 sequence reads: CASSLDRVPGELFF. As DNA, the CDR3 is TGCGCCAGCAGCTTAGACAGGGTCCCCGGGGAGCTGTTTTTT.

The CDR3 is CASSLGLAGEVGQFF. CDR3 DNA: TGTGCCAGCAGTTTAGGACTAGCGGGAGAGGTTGGGCAGTTCTTC. The chain joins TRBV28 to TRBJ2-1; 13 nucleotides align to TRBD2. The CDR3 loop spans 15 amino acids. Germline V gives CDR1 MDHEN, CDR2 SYDVKM. V was clipped by 2 bases and J by 12 bases; unmatched bases: 7.

This chain uses TRBV28 with TRBJ1-4, with D unresolved. The CDR3 has 17 residues. V lost 4 bases and J lost 3, with 18 bases in between. CDR1 is MDHEN and CDR2 is SYDVKM in the germline V gene. The CDR3 sequence: CASSSPRGRRPNEKLFF. The CDR3 region has the DNA TGTGCCAGCAGTTCCCCTCGCGGGAGGCGACCTAATGAAAAACTGTTTTTT.

Worth noting for this clone: Other DNA sequences in this sample translate to the same CDR3. The rearrangement uses TRBV6-1 and TRBJ1-5; D not resolved. CDR3 length: 14 residues. The V end lost 6 bases, the J end lost 6 bases, and 15 bases lay between the germline ends. CDR1 and CDR2 from the germline V gene are MNHNS and SASEGT. This CDR3 is CASSTPGIGQPQHF. The CDR3 DNA is TGTGCCAGCAGCACCCCGGGGATTGGTCAGCCCCAGCATTTT.

The chain links TRBV6-5 to TRBJ2-3; perhaps TRBD1 as D (6 bases). Germline V gene lookup returns CDR1 MNHEY and CDR2 SVGAGI. The V end lost 6 bases, the J end lost 4 bases, and 17 bases lay between the germline ends. CDR3 length equals 15 residues. The CDR3 nucleotides are TGTGCCAGCAGCACCCGACAGGCGGGCGCAGATACGCAGTATTTT. Protein: CASSTRQAGADTQYF.

This clone was seen more than once but under ten times. This sequence joins TRBV30 and TRBJ1-5; 8 positions match TRBD1. This CDR3 has 14 residues. V shed 2 bases and J 1 base; nucleotides not matched to a gene: 1. Germline CDR1 and CDR2: GTSNPN and SVGIG (reference sequence). In DNA, the CDR3 is TGTGCCTGGAGTAGGACAGGGAGCAATCAGCCCCAGCATTTT. Its translation is CAWSRTGSNQPQHF.

The count of this clone is one. This chain joins TRBV7-9 and TRBJ2-7; TRBD2 aligns across 10 bases. There are 14 residues in the CDR3. The germline V gene has CDR1 SEHNR and CDR2 FQNEAQ (reference sequence). Unmatched junction bases numbered 0, after V lost 4 bases and J lost 0 bases. The CDR3 DNA sequence: TGTGCCAGCAGCTCTAGCGGGAGCTCCTACGAGCAGTACTTC. Amino acid sequence: CASSSSGSSYEQYF.

V and J are TRBV6-5 and TRBJ2-2; D perhaps matches TRBD1 (5 bases). Germline CDR1 reads MNHEY; CDR2 reads SVGAGI. V was cut by 11 bases and J by 7 bases, with 20 bases left in between. The CDR3 loop spans 14 amino acids. The CDR3, as DNA: TGTGCCGCAGAAAATAGGGGAAATCGCGGGGAGCTGTTTTTT. This encodes CAAENRGNRGELFF.

In its sample, this clone was seen once. V is TRBV11-3 and J is TRBJ2-5, with 11 nucleotides matching TRBD1. This CDR3 spans 17 amino acids. The germline gives CDR1 SGHNT, CDR2 YENEEA. Losses at the gene ends were 5 bases for V and 2 bases for J; bases not matched to a gene: 10. For the CDR3, the DNA is TGTGCCAGCAGCCAAGGGACAGGGGGATCAGAACAAGAGACCCAGTACTTC. Encoded protein: CASSQGTGGSEQETQYF.

V and J are TRBV5-1 and TRBJ1-2; 7 nucleotides match TRBD1. The CDR3 has 17 amino acids. V lost 4 bases to trimming and J lost 8 bases; unmatched junction nucleotides: 20. CDR1 is SGHRS, CDR2 YFSETQ, per germline. CDR3 in DNA: TGCGCCAGCAGCACTGCGGAAATCACCGGGACAGCGGGCGGCTACACCTTC. It codes for CASSTAEITGTAGGYTF.

This clone was found once. The chain links TRBV28 to TRBJ2-1; 12 bases are shared with TRBD1. The trim removed 6 bases at V and 7 bases at J, leaving 10 bases unmatched. Germline V gene lookup returns CDR1 MDHEN and CDR2 SYDVKM. The CDR3 runs to 16 residues. CDR3 coding DNA: TGTGCCAGCAGCACAGCCGGGACAGGGGGCCTTAATGAGCAGTTCTTC. This codes for CASSTAGTGGLNEQFF.

The genes are TRBV20-1 and TRBJ2-3; D remains ambiguous. This CDR3 has 11 residues. Germline V CDR1 and CDR2: DFQATT, SNEGSKA (reference sequence). V dropped 6 bases and J dropped 6 bases, with 10 bases sitting between them. The CDR3 bases are TGCAGTGCCTCCACCGGGGATACGCAGTATTTT. This sequence encodes CSASTGDTQYF.

This clone was seen a few times. V and J are TRBV30 and TRBJ1-1, with a possible D match to TRBD1 (6 bases). V was pared by 4 bases and J by 1 base, with 10 bases between. The CDR3 runs 13 residues. Germline CDR1 and CDR2: GTSNPN and SVGIG (reference sequence). CDR3 sequence (DNA): TGTGCCTGGACGATACAGGGGAACACTGAAGCTTTCTTT. It is translated as CAWTIQGNTEAFF.

V and J are TRBV7-3 and TRBJ2-5; D call uncertain. The CDR3 loop spans 13 amino acids. V dropped 4 bases and J dropped 2 bases, with 8 bases sitting between them. CDR1 and CDR2 from the germline V gene are SGHTA and FQGTGA. The CDR3 loop reads CASSWSPQETQYF. Here the CDR3 DNA reads TGTGCCAGCAGCTGGAGCCCGCAAGAGACCCAGTACTTC.

This clone was counted only a few times. V gene TRBV27 combines with J gene TRBJ2-1; weak D call: TRBD2 (6 bases). The length of the CDR3 is 15 residues. Germline assignment: CDR1 MNHEY and CDR2 SMNVEV (reference sequence). V lost 3 bases, J lost 1 base, and 10 bases lay in between. CDR3 coding DNA: TGTGCCAGCAGTTTTCCTGGGGGGTCCTACAATGAGCAGTTCTTC. Residues: CASSFPGGSYNEQFF.

The rearrangement links TRBV19 to TRBJ2-2; 8 nucleotides align to TRBD1. V gave up 7 bases and J gave up 5 bases; unmatched junction bases: 12. Germline V CDR1 and CDR2: LNHDA, SQIVND (reference sequence). This CDR3 contains 16 residues. The CDR3 spells CASTASRDRPTGELFF. The CDR3 DNA sequence: TGTGCCAGTACCGCCTCCCGGGACAGGCCGACCGGGGAGCTGTTTTTT.

CDR3 sequence: CASSLARGGYEQYF. Here the CDR3 DNA reads TGTGCCAGCAGCTTAGCCCGGGGGGGGTACGAGCAGTACTTC. The V and J genes are TRBV7-2 and TRBJ2-7; 8 bases match TRBD2. J lost 4 bases, V lost 0 bases, and 2 bases had no gene match. This CDR3 contains 14 residues. Germline V gives CDR1 SGHTA, CDR2 FQGNSA.

This chain links TRBV4-3 with TRBJ2-7; the match to TRBD1 covers 7 bases. The CDR3 is 16 amino acids. Germline V gene sequence: CDR1 LGHNA, CDR2 YSLEER. V lost 0 bases to trimming and J lost 2 bases; unmatched junction nucleotides: 7. CDR3: CASSQDIGTATYEQYF. In nucleotides, the CDR3 is TGCGCCAGCAGCCAAGATATCGGGACAGCCACCTACGAGCAGTACTTC.

This chain uses TRBV4-3 with TRBJ2-5, with D tentatively TRBD1 (6 bases). Germline CDR1 LGHNA, CDR2 YSLEER. The germline V and J ends were trimmed by 0 bases and 8 bases, with 13 bases remaining between them. The length of the CDR3 is 14 residues. The CDR3 protein is CASSQEKTGLTQYF. The CDR3 DNA is TGCGCCAGCAGCCAAGAAAAAACAGGGCTAACCCAGTACTTC.